Following are 27 T cell receptor beta chains from one sample sequenced in a study of blood T cells in healthy people across ages. Then a second PCR, running roughly 7 to 11 cycles, was carried out with a sample-barcoded 5' primer and a J-beta primer mix. TCRdb ran MiXCR on the 5' RACE reads and lists one entry per CDR3 protein. The sample has about 1.7 million distinct CDR3 sequences; about 28% are singletons. Sequencing used blood. The receptors originated from a woman aged 25 to 39 in good health.

V is TRBV2 and J is TRBJ1-4; D gene ambiguous. Deletions cut 7 bases from V and 6 bases from J, with 21 bases between. The germline gives CDR1 SNHLY, CDR2 FYNNEI. The CDR3 is 16 amino acids. The CDR3 DNA follows: TGTGCCAGCACCACCGAGGTCCTGGACTCCTATGAAAAACTGTTTTTT. As protein: CASTTEVLDSYEKLFF.

J is TRBJ2-7 and V is TRBV6-7; D tentatively reads TRBD1 or TRBD2 (5 bases each). TRBV6-7 is placed among ORFs of uncertain function. The CDR3 is made up of 22 amino acids. Trimming took 6 bases from V and 0 from J, leaving 36 bases between them. The CDR3 protein is CASSTLGTIPWRYQPFSYEQYF. The DNA of the CDR3 is TGTGCCAGCAGCACCCTCGGGACGATACCATGGAGATATCAACCGTTCTCCTACGAGCAGTACTTC.

Only one count was recorded for this clonotype. The chain recombines TRBV20-1 with TRBJ1-1; the D is unclear. V was cut by 4 bases and J by 4 bases, with 13 bases left in between. Germline loops: CDR1 DFQATT, CDR2 SNEGSKA (reference sequence). This CDR3 contains 13 residues. The CDR3 nucleotides read TGCAGTGCTAAAGGGTGGGGAGGCACTGAAGCTTTCTTT. Its translation is CSAKGWGGTEAFF.

This clonotype was recorded only once. The gene calls are TRBV18 and TRBJ2-5, with 14 positions matching TRBD2. This CDR3 comprises 17 residues. The J segment lost 4 bases and the V segment lost 0 bases, leaving 4 bases of the junction unmatched. The germline CDR1 and CDR2 sequences are KGHSH and LQKENI. The CDR3 is CASSPPGLAGVGETQYF. Here the CDR3 DNA reads TGTGCCAGCTCACCACCGGGACTAGCGGGAGTGGGAGAGACCCAGTACTTC.

A few counts support this clonotype. This chain links TRBV6-2 or TRBV6-3 with TRBJ2-7; D ambiguous. Trimming removed 2 bases at V and 2 bases at J, with 10 bases between. The CDR3 length is 14 residues. Germline CDR1 and CDR2: MNHEY and SVGEGT. The CDR3 DNA reads TGTGCCAGCAGTTACAATAGACTTCCCTACGAGCAGTACTTC. Translated, it gives CASSYNRLPYEQYF.

This clonotype was seen only a few times. CDR3 nucleotides: TGTGCCATCAGTGAAGCGGTGAGCGGGTGCACGGAGACCCAGTACTTC. Its protein is CAISEAVSGCTETQYF. V usage is TRBV10-3 and J usage is TRBJ2-5, with a tentative D call TRBD2 (6 bases). V was shortened by 3 bases and J by 5 bases, with 19 bases between the two germline ends. This CDR3 has 16 residues. Germline V gives CDR1 ENHRY, CDR2 SYGVKD.

The V and J genes are TRBV6-1 and TRBJ1-1; D not certain. The germline CDR1 and CDR2 sequences are MNHNS and SASEGT. V was cut by 2 bases and J by 9 bases, with 16 bases left in between. The CDR3 loop spans 14 amino acids. The CDR3 sequence is CASSEPGIDNKAFF. In DNA, the CDR3 is TGTGCCAGCAGTGAACCAGGAATCGATAACAAAGCTTTCTTT.

J is TRBJ2-1 and V is TRBV7-6; 11 nucleotides line up with TRBD2. Looked up from germline, CDR1 is SGHVS and CDR2 is FNYEAQ. V trimming: 5 bases; J trimming: 7 bases; junction bases outside the gene matches: 10. This CDR3 is built from 16 residues. This CDR3 is CASSAIAGGPGNEQFF. Written as DNA, the CDR3 is TGTGCCAGCAGCGCCATAGCGGGAGGGCCGGGAAATGAGCAGTTCTTC. The variable domain in full, with the rest retrieved from reference TRBV7-6 and TRBJ2-1, is GAGVSQSPRYKVTKRGQDVALRCDPISGHVSLYWYRQALGQGPEFLTYFNYEAQQDKSGLPNDRFSAERPEGSISTLTIQRTEQRDSAMYRCASSAIAGGPGNEQFFGPGTRLTVL.

The chain employs TRBV29-1 and TRBJ1-1, with 9 bases aligning to TRBD1. With V trimmed by 6 bases and J by 1 base, 6 bases remained unmatched. Germline-derived CDR1 and CDR2 are SQVTM and ANQGSEA. The CDR3 loop spans 14 amino acids. The CDR3 reads CSVRDRAQNTEAFF. The CDR3 region has the DNA TGCAGCGTGCGGGACAGGGCACAGAACACTGAAGCTTTCTTT.

This clonotype has only a few counts. This chain joins TRBV12-3 or TRBV12-4 and TRBJ1-4; no clear D. Trimming stripped 3 bases from V and 8 bases from J, with 13 bases between. The CDR3 length is 14 residues. The CDR3 coding sequence is TGTGCCAGCAGTTTGGGCAGTTCGGGAGAAAAACTGTTTTTT. Residues: CASSLGSSGEKLFF.

The gene calls are TRBV5-6 and TRBJ1-1; D is possibly TRBD1 (5 bases). From germline, CDR1 is SGHDT and CDR2 YYEEEE. CDR3 size: 14 residues. Between the trimmed V and J ends, which lost 4 bases and 6 bases, there was a span of 16 bases. This chain's CDR3 is CASSGGEGGSEAFF. The CDR3 nucleotides are TGTGCCAGCAGCGGAGGGGAGGGAGGGTCTGAAGCTTTCTTT. Combining the CDR3 with reference TRBV5-6 and TRBJ1-1 gives the whole variable domain DAGVTQSPTHLIKTRGQQVTLRCSPKSGHDTVSWYQQALGQGPQFIFQYYEEEERQRGNFPDRFSGHQFPNYSSELNVNALLLGDSALYLCASSGGEGGSEAFFGQGTRLTVV.

This clonotype appeared a few times. This chain links TRBV20-1 with TRBJ2-1, with 10 bases aligning to TRBD2. CDR1 is DFQATT, CDR2 SNEGSKA, per germline (reference sequence). The CDR3 sequence is 16 residues long. Trimming at V came to 3 bases and at J to 3 bases, leaving 8 bases not matched to a gene. CDR3 sequence: CSARSPLAGVYNEQFF. The CDR3 DNA reads as TGCAGTGCTAGGTCCCCCCTAGCGGGAGTCTACAATGAGCAGTTCTTC.

The chain employs TRBV10-3 and TRBJ2-7, with D tentatively TRBD1 or TRBD2 (5 bases each). Gene TRBJ2-5 matches the end of the DNA better, so the J call may be wrong. CDR1 is ENHRY and CDR2 is SYGVKD in the germline V gene. CDR3 length: 15 residues. As DNA, the CDR3 is TGTGCCGTCTCCAACTGGGACCCAGGGAGCGAGACCCAGTACTTC. Translating gives CAVSNWDPGSETQYF.

This clonotype was counted ten times or more. The genes are TRBV29-1 and TRBJ2-1, with 7 positions matching TRBD1. V lost 6 bases and J lost 0; bases outside the gene matches: 5. The CDR3 runs to 14 residues. Germline values: CDR1 SQVTM, CDR2 ANQGSEA. DNA for the CDR3: TGCAGCGTAGCTCCAGGGGGCTCCTACAATGAGCAGTTCTTC. Translation: CSVAPGGSYNEQFF.

The chain couples TRBV7-2 to TRBJ2-6, with D uncertain. Germline V gene sequence: CDR1 SGHTA, CDR2 FQGNSA. Trimming removed 2 bases at V and 4 bases at J, with 15 bases between. The CDR3 spans 17 residues. The chain's CDR3 is CASSLLWGQGGANVLTF. CDR3 bases: TGTGCCAGCAGCTTATTGTGGGGTCAAGGGGGGGCCAACGTCCTGACTTTC.

V and J are TRBV6-6 and TRBJ2-3; D is possibly TRBD1 (5 bases). This CDR3 has 15 residues. The V end was cut by 0 bases, the J end by 1 base, with 8 bases between. The germline V gene has CDR1 MNHNY and CDR2 SVGAGI (reference sequence). The CDR3, as DNA: TGTGCCAGCAGTTACTCTCAAGGGGGCACAGATACGCAGTATTTT. Its translation is CASSYSQGGTDTQYF.

The chain combines TRBV20-1 with TRBJ2-1, with 12 bases identical to TRBD2. V shed 6 bases and J 2 bases; nucleotides not matched to a gene: 5. This CDR3 contains 15 residues. Germline lookup yields CDR1 DFQATT and CDR2 SNEGSKA (reference sequence). The CDR3 DNA reads as TGCAGTGCCAACGGACTAGCGGGGCCCTACAATGAGCAGTTCTTC. Its translation: CSANGLAGPYNEQFF.

In DNA form, the CDR3 reads TGCGCCAGCAGCCAAAAACCCAATGGGGATGGCTACACCTTC. Translating gives CASSQKPNGDGYTF. V gene TRBV4-1 combines with J gene TRBJ1-2; D gene ambiguous. CDR1 MGHRA and CDR2 YSYEKL come from the germline V gene. The CDR3 runs 14 residues. The V gene lost 2 bases and the J gene lost 6 bases, with 13 bases spanning the gap.

V usage is TRBV4-2 and J usage is TRBJ1-4; 8 bases map to TRBD1. Germline lookup yields CDR1 LGHNA and CDR2 YNFKEQ. CDR3 length equals 18 residues. V trimming: 2 bases; J trimming: 3 bases; junction bases outside the gene matches: 11. The DNA of the CDR3 is TGTGCCAGCAGCCAACGGACAGGGCCGACGGGGCCTAATGAAAAACTGTTTTTT. This translates into CASSQRTGPTGPNEKLFF.

A note on this clonotype: One junction end disagrees with the germline gene, perhaps due to a read error. The rearrangement links TRBV11-2 to TRBJ2-3; perhaps TRBD1 as D (6 bases). CDR1 SGHAT and CDR2 FQNNGV come from the germline V gene. The CDR3 runs 16 residues. This chain's CDR3 is CASSLVRQGLTDPQYF. Here the CDR3 DNA reads TGTGCCAGCAGCTTGGTCCGGCAGGGGCTCACAGATCCGCAGTATTTT.

The rearrangement joins TRBV27 to TRBJ2-1; D tentatively fits TRBD1 or TRBD2 (6 bases each). Between the trimmed V and J ends, which lost 3 bases and 4 bases, there was a span of 13 bases. The CDR3 spans 15 residues. Germline assignment: CDR1 MNHEY and CDR2 SMNVEV (reference sequence). The CDR3 DNA reads TGTGCCAGCAGTTTCAAGGGGGACTCTTACAATGAGCAGTTCTTC. Translating gives CASSFKGDSYNEQFF.

V usage is TRBV2 and J usage is TRBJ1-2, with D maybe TRBD1 (5 bases). Germline assignment: CDR1 SNHLY and CDR2 FYNNEI. The CDR3 runs 15 residues. Trimming shortened V by 2 bases and J by 7 bases, and 17 bases separated the two germline ends. CDR3 amino acids: CASSELRGLGVGYTF. The CDR3 nucleotides read TGTGCCAGCAGTGAATTGAGGGGATTGGGCGTTGGCTACACCTTC.

This clonotype was counted only a few times. This chain uses TRBV6-5 with TRBJ2-7; 9 positions agree with TRBD2. The length of the CDR3 is 13 residues. Germline CDR1 is MNHEY and CDR2 is SVGAGI. The CDR3 is CAMFQTSGPLLYF. DNA of the CDR3: TGTGCAATGTTCCAGACTAGCGGTCCCCTCCTGTACTTC.

This chain joins TRBV20-1 and TRBJ2-1; 10 nucleotides align to TRBD2. The CDR3 extends over 17 amino acids. The V segment lost 2 bases and the J segment 12 bases; nucleotides outside the gene matches: 19. Per the germline V gene, CDR1 is DFQATT and CDR2 is SNEGSKA (reference sequence). The CDR3, as DNA: TGCAGTGCTAGAAGGTCTCTAGGCGGACTAGCGGACCTTGTGCAGTTCTTC. It encodes CSARRSLGGLADLVQFF.

Here the CDR3 DNA reads TGCAGTGCTAGAGCGCAGGGTAGGGATGAAAAACTGTTTTTT. Protein: CSARAQGRDEKLFF. This chain joins TRBV20-1 and TRBJ1-4; weak D call: TRBD1 (5 bases). The CDR3 is 14 amino acids. Germline CDR1 reads DFQATT; CDR2 reads SNEGSKA (reference sequence). Trimming pared 1 base from V and 6 bases from J, leaving 12 bases between.

The chain carries TRBV5-1 and TRBJ2-5; perhaps TRBD2 as D (7 bases). This CDR3 spans 14 amino acids. Trimming shortened V by 0 bases and J by 11 bases, and 17 bases separated the two germline ends. CDR1 and CDR2 (germline): SGHRS, YFSETQ. The CDR3 DNA sequence: TGCGCCAGCAGCTTGGAGGGGGGGAGGCATGAGCAGTACTTC. The encoded protein is CASSLEGGRHEQYF. Full variable domain (remainder filled in from reference TRBV5-1 and TRBJ2-5): KAGVTQTPRYLIKTRGQQVTLSCSPISGHRSVSWYQQTPGQGLQFLFEYFSETQRNKGNFPGRFSGRQFSNSRSEMNVSTLELGDSALYLCASSLEGGRHEQYFGPGTRLLVL.

This clonotype was picked up a small number of times. This chain uses TRBV20-1 with TRBJ2-7; 9 bases fit TRBD1. The CDR3 totals 14 residues. Germline CDR1 DFQATT, CDR2 SNEGSKA (reference sequence). The trim removed 6 bases at V and 4 bases at J, leaving 10 bases unmatched. The CDR3 sequence: CSALLNRGRYEQYF. The CDR3 region has the DNA TGCAGTGCCCTTCTTAACAGGGGGCGGTACGAGCAGTACTTC.